Detailed here is one TCR beta chain. The CDR3 consists of 16 residues. From germline, CDR1 is LNHDA and CDR2 SQIVND (reference sequence). Unmatched junction bases numbered 4, after V lost 4 bases and J lost 0 bases. Treatment in this sample: randomized to nivolumab then ipilimumab (arm A) or the reverse (arm B). Patients had received no earlier DNA-damaging chemotherapy. From thawed PBMCs, live CD3+CD8+ cells negative for CD19 and CD56 were sorted. Some clones are missing from TCRdb's copy, which holds only in-frame ones; the method was immunoSEQ multiplex PCR. The sample includes under 45,000 clones, almost 85% of them seen just once. The source of the sample is a study of sequential checkpoint blockade in melanoma. Across the whole study: Randomization was 1:1 between first-line nivolumab→ipilimumab and ipilimumab→nivolumab. Maintenance nivolumab came after either treatment sequence.

The rearrangement uses TRBV19 and TRBJ2-2; 8 nucleotides align to TRBD1. The TCR was taken from a human donor with melanoma. The specimen comprised CD8+ T cells sorted from blood (inferred from file names), sampled from a patient given nivolumab and ipilimumab in sequence. CDR3 region: CASSSTDRANTGELFF. The CDR3 nucleotides read TGTGCCAGTAGTAGTACGGACAGGGCGAACACCGGGGAGCTGTTTTTT.